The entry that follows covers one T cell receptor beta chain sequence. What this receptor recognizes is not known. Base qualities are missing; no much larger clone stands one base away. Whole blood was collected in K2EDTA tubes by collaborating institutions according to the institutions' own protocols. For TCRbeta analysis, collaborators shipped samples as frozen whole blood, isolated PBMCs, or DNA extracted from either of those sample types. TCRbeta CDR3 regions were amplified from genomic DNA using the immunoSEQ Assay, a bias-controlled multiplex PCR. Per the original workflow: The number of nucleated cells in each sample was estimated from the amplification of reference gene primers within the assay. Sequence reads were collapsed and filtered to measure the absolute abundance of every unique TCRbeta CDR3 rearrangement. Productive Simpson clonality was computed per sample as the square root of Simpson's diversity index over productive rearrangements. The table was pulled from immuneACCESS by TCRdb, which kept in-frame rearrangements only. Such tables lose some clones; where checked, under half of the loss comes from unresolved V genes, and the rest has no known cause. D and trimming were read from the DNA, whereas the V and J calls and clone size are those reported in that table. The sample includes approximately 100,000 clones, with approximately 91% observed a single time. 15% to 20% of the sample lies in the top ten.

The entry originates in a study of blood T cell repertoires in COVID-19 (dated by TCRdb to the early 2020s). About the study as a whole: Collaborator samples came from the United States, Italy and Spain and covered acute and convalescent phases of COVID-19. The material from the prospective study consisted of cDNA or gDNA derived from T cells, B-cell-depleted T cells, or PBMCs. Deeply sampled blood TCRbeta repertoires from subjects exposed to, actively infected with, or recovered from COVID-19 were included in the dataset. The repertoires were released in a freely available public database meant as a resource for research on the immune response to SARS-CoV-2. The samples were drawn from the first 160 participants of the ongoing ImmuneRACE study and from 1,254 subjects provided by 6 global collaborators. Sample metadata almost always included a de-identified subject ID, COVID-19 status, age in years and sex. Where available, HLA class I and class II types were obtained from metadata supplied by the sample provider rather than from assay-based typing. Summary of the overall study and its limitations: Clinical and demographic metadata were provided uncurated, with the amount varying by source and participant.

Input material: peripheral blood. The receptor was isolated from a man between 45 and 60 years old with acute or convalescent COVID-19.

The CDR3 reads as follows: CASSLDRVVQPQHF. Here is the DNA: TGTGCCAGCAGCTTGGACAGGGTTGTCCAGCCCCAGCATTTT. The chain couples TRBV7-2 to TRBJ1-5, and TRBD1 aligns with 8 junction nucleotides. Trimming accounts for 3 bases at V and 7 bases at J, while the number of junction bases matched to no gene is 5. CDR1 SGHTA and CDR2 FQGNSA are derived from the germline V gene. From its cysteine to its phenylalanine, the CDR3 spans 14 amino acids. Only CDR3 DNA is held: 42 bases, read in frame from base 1.